The 8 T cell receptor beta chains in this list originate from one sample, sequenced in a study of CD8+ T cells in alopecia areata. Sequencing relied on a cDNA template that was reverse transcribed from extracted RNA. Clones were read by immunoSEQ multiplex PCR, and TCRdb kept only the in-frame ones, dropping some. The table includes 140,000 to 150,000 clones, about three fifths detected once. The sample comprised CD8+ T cells sorted from blood. The receptors derive from a human donor in good health.

The CDR3 sequence: CASSQSGRTKNIQYF. The CDR3, as DNA: TGTGCCAGCAGTCAGAGCGGGAGGACCAAAAACATTCAGTACTTC. The chain carries TRBV9 and TRBJ2-4, with 9 bases fitting TRBD2. The ends lost 5 bases at V and 2 bases at J; junction bases unmatched: 5. CDR1 and CDR2 (germline): SGDLS, YYNGEE. The CDR3 contains 15 residues.

This clone was observed once. The rearrangement links TRBV29-1 to TRBJ2-4, with D tentatively TRBD1 (5 bases). Trimming removed 4 bases at V and 0 bases at J, with 10 bases between. CDR3 length: 14 amino acids. The germline CDR1 and CDR2 sequences are SQVTM and ANQGSEA. CDR3 residues: CSVATEVAKNIQYF. CDR3 in DNA: TGCAGCGTTGCGACAGAGGTAGCCAAAAACATTCAGTACTTC.

The chain employs TRBV5-6 and TRBJ2-5, with D perhaps TRBD2 (6 bases). CDR1 and CDR2 from the germline V gene are SGHDT and YYEEEE. V lost 3 bases, J lost 7 bases, and 16 bases lay in between. The CDR3 covers 14 residues. This CDR3 reads CASSSGLSLGTQYF. The CDR3 DNA sequence: TGTGCCAGCAGCTCGGGACTTTCTTTGGGGACCCAGTACTTC.

The chain uses TRBV6-5 and TRBJ2-1; 7 bases agree with TRBD2. The CDR3 covers 14 residues. Germline CDR1 reads MNHEY; CDR2 reads SVGAGI. Unmatched junction bases numbered 6, after V lost 8 bases and J lost 2 bases. In DNA form, the CDR3 reads TGTGCCAGCGCCGGAGCGGGAACCTACAATGAGCAGTTCTTC. The encoded protein is CASAGAGTYNEQFF.

The rearrangement joins TRBV5-1 to TRBJ2-3, with D uncertain. From germline, CDR1 is SGHRS and CDR2 YFSETQ. V gave up 0 bases and J gave up 4 bases, with 9 bases separating them. The CDR3 totals 14 residues. The CDR3 coding sequence is TGCGCCAGCAGCTTGGACAGAGTCCCAGATACGCAGTATTTT. Residues: CASSLDRVPDTQYF.

The chain carries TRBV15 and TRBJ2-1, with D perhaps TRBD1 (7 bases). The CDR3 covers 17 residues. V was shortened by 1 base and J by 4 bases, with 17 bases between the two germline ends. Germline V CDR1 and CDR2: LNHNV, YYDKDF (reference sequence). DNA of the CDR3: TGTGCCACCAGCAGAGGAAAGGCAGGGGGGCTGTACAATGAGCAGTTCTTC. This translates into CATSRGKAGGLYNEQFF. The full variable domain, with the rest looked up from reference TRBV15 and TRBJ2-1, is DAMVIQNPRYQVTQFGKPVTLSCSQTLNHNVMYWYQQKSSQAPKLLFHYYDKDFNNEADTPDNFQSRRPNTSFCFLDIRSPGLGDTAMYLCATSRGKAGGLYNEQFFGPGTRLTVL.

The rearrangement uses TRBV14 and TRBJ2-6; D gene uncertain. There are 18 residues in the CDR3. Trimming took off 0 bases at V and 0 bases at J, with 12 bases between the two ends. Germline V gives CDR1 SGHDN, CDR2 FVKESK. Written as DNA, the CDR3 is TGTGCCAGCAGCCAAGACTGGGATGCCCACTCTGGGGCCAACGTCCTGACTTTC. Its protein product is CASSQDWDAHSGANVLTF.

This sequence joins TRBV13 and TRBJ1-3; TRBD1 matches 8 bases. Trimming cost V 5 bases and J 8 bases; bases outside gene matches: 20. CDR1 is PRHDT and CDR2 is FYEKMQ in the germline V gene (reference sequence). The CDR3 is made up of 18 amino acids. CDR3: CASSALGTGLGDRDTIYF. The CDR3 coding sequence is TGTGCCAGCAGCGCTCTGGGGACAGGATTAGGTGACCGAGACACCATATATTTT.